This T cell receptor (beta chain) was recorded in a study of monozygotic twins with inflammatory bowel disease. Study results and limitations: Researchers report that IBD patients shared fewer clonotypes with others than healthy twins, especially amid disease activity.

A note on this clonotype: Its antigen is unidentified.

Template switching appended UMIs that held a 6-nucleotide sample barcode. Amplification of TCRalpha and TCRbeta cDNA involved two nested PCRs that ran for roughly 15 and 9 cycles. TCRdb reprocessed the 5' RACE reads, with one entry per CDR3 protein and no DNA. This specimen shows approximately 340,000 distinct CDR3 sequences; the ten leading clones hold under 2.5%. The germline V gene encodes CDR1 SGHRS and CDR2 YFSETQ. The CDR3 is 16 amino acids. The sequence derives from a human donor with ulcerative colitis or Crohn's disease, or a healthy co-twin of an affected twin (not recorded which). The chain recombines TRBV5-1 with TRBJ2-7. The source material was blood. The CDR3 sequence: CASSFGEGRAPHEQYF.